This TCR beta chain was recorded in a study of cytomegalovirus exposure and HLA in healthy donors. Comment on this clone: No antigen is known for it.

Study-wide points: Rarity marked most TCR sequences, yet some public TCRs occurred in many donors. Reports indicate that TCR beta sequences accurately predicted the HLA-A and HLA-B alleles of most subjects.

This CDR3 is built from 15 residues. The germline gives CDR1 SGHRS, CDR2 YFSETQ. Trimming took 4 bases from V and 3 from J, leaving 17 bases between them. The PCR was carried out with 60 Vbeta primers and 13 Jbeta primers. Using immunoSEQ multiplex PCR, the repertoire was profiled, and TCRdb retains in-frame clones only, with some absent. This table has some 250,000 clones, roughly 87% appearing once. This sequence originates from a woman between 35 and 50 years old in good health and CMV-seropositive. The chain uses TRBV5-1 and TRBJ2-7; TRBD1 might be the D (6 bases). Material: PBMCs. The CDR3 protein is CASSLTRDTLYEQYF. The CDR3 DNA reads as TGCGCCAGCAGCCTCACCCGGGACACCCTCTACGAGCAGTACTTC.